Listed here are 19 T cell receptor beta chains from one sample, sequenced in a study of blood T cell repertoires in COVID-19. Here immunoSEQ multiplex PCR was the method, and the copy in TCRdb shows in-frame clones only, minus some. The profile shows around 120,000 clones, about 85% of them singletons. Sequenced input: peripheral blood. Receptor source: a man aged 65-85 years with acute or convalescent COVID-19.

The chain links TRBV6-5 to TRBJ2-2; D is possibly TRBD2 (5 bases). There are 13 residues in the CDR3. V was pared by 6 bases and J by 1 base, with 6 bases between. Per the germline V gene, CDR1 is MNHEY and CDR2 is SVGAGI. This CDR3 reads CASRRENTGELFF. CDR3 coding DNA: TGTGCCAGCAGGAGGGAGAACACCGGGGAGCTGTTTTTT.

The rearrangement uses TRBV6-5 and TRBJ1-1; 7 bases match TRBD1. Trimming took 5 bases from V and 5 from J; bases not matched to a gene: 11. CDR1 is MNHEY and CDR2 is SVGAGI in the germline V gene. This CDR3 has 15 residues. The CDR3 is CASSPIGQVTTEAFF. In DNA, the CDR3 is TGTGCCAGCAGTCCCATAGGACAGGTAACGACTGAAGCTTTCTTT.

This clone came up a few times. The chain recombines TRBV20-1 with TRBJ2-7; D is uncertain. The CDR3 sequence is 12 residues long. Trimming stripped 3 bases from V and 4 bases from J, with 10 bases between. Germline V gene sequence: CDR1 DFQATT, CDR2 SNEGSKA (reference sequence). The CDR3 DNA reads TGCAGTGCTAGTCCCGAGGCGTACGAGCAGTACTTC. This encodes CSASPEAYEQYF.

The chain carries TRBV7-9 and TRBJ2-1, with D possibly matching TRBD2 (5 bases). Trimming cost V 5 bases and J 4 bases, with 15 bases left between them. This CDR3 spans 15 amino acids. Germline-derived CDR1 and CDR2 are SEHNR and FQNEAQ (reference sequence). Here the CDR3 DNA reads TGTGCCAGCAGCCACGCTTCCGGGATGTACAATGAGCAGTTCTTC. Amino acids: CASSHASGMYNEQFF.

The chain combines TRBV24-1 with TRBJ2-3; D may be TRBD2 (6 bases). Germline assignment: CDR1 KGHDR and CDR2 SFDVKD. Between the trimmed V and J ends, which lost 3 bases and 2 bases, there was a span of 11 bases. This CDR3 is built from 15 residues. The CDR3 sequence: CATSDGGLDTDTQYF. CDR3 coding DNA: TGTGCCACCAGTGATGGGGGACTGGACACAGATACGCAGTATTTT.

The chain combines TRBV27 with TRBJ1-1; tentative D call: TRBD1 (5 bases). The V gene lost 7 bases and the J gene lost 6 bases, with 21 bases spanning the gap. Germline-derived CDR1 and CDR2 are MNHEY and SMNVEV (reference sequence). The CDR3 contains 15 residues. CDR3 coding DNA: TGTGCCAGCAAGGAAACAGGCAGGTATCGGGCTGAAGCTTTCTTT. It translates to CASKETGRYRAEAFF.

This clone occurred many times. Other nucleotide sequences from this sample produce the same CDR3. The V gene is TRBV9, the J gene TRBJ1-5; D remains unclear. The V and J ends lost 0 bases and 0 bases respectively, with 4 bases between them. Germline V lookup: CDR1 SGDLS, CDR2 YYNGEE. The CDR3 covers 14 residues. The CDR3 spells CASSVDGSNQPQHF. CDR3 nucleotide sequence: TGTGCCAGCAGCGTAGACGGTAGCAATCAGCCCCAGCATTTT.

As for this clone: Its ends do not fully match the called genes, so a read error is possible. The chain uses TRBV12-3 or TRBV12-4 and TRBJ2-2; perhaps TRBD1 as D (6 bases). The CDR3 extends over 11 amino acids. The DNA for the CDR3 is TGTGCCAGCAAGTCCGTGGGGGCGCTGTTTTTT. It specifies CASKSVGALFF.

The chain uses TRBV5-6 and TRBJ2-7; maybe TRBD1 (7 bases). The germline V gene encodes CDR1 SGHDT and CDR2 YYEEEE. This CDR3 is built from 12 residues. The V end lost 4 bases, the J end lost 6 bases, and 11 bases lay between the germline ends. The CDR3 region has the DNA TGTGCCAGCAGCCGGGGGACAGCCGAGCAGTACTTC. This translates into CASSRGTAEQYF.

The rearrangement links TRBV7-9 to TRBJ1-4, with no clear D. This CDR3 is built from 15 residues. Between the trimmed V and J ends, which lost 5 bases and 0 bases, there was a span of 10 bases. Per the germline V gene, CDR1 is SEHNR and CDR2 is FQNEAQ (reference sequence). The CDR3 nucleotides read TGTGCCAGCAGCCGAGACACCGCAACTAATGAAAAACTGTTTTTT. Translation: CASSRDTATNEKLFF. The complete variable domain, with remaining parts taken from reference TRBV7-9 and TRBJ1-4, reads DTGVSQNPRHKITKRGQNVTFRCDPISEHNRLYWYRQTLGQGPEFLTYFQNEAQLEKSRLLSDRFSAERPKGSFSTLEIQRTEQGDSAMYLCASSRDTATNEKLFFGSGTQLSVL.

The rearrangement uses TRBV5-1 and TRBJ2-7, with 7 positions matching TRBD1. V was clipped by 4 bases and J by 3 bases; unmatched bases: 13. The germline CDR1 and CDR2 sequences are SGHRS and YFSETQ. CDR3 length: 16 amino acids. The CDR3 spells CASSPDRAARNYEQYF. In DNA, the CDR3 is TGCGCCAGCAGCCCCGACAGGGCAGCTAGGAACTACGAGCAGTACTTC.

The rearrangement uses TRBV19 and TRBJ1-2, with D possibly TRBD1 on 6 matching bases. The V gene's germline CDR1 is LNHDA and CDR2 SQIVND (reference sequence). Trimming pared 6 bases from V and 2 bases from J, leaving 16 bases between. This CDR3 is 15 amino acids long. Here the CDR3 reads CASRGGTNSNYGYTF. The CDR3 nucleotides read TGTGCCAGTAGGGGGGGGACAAACTCAAACTATGGCTACACCTTC.

The chain links TRBV10-3 to TRBJ2-1, with 9 bases matching TRBD2. This CDR3 has 17 residues. CDR1 is ENHRY, CDR2 SYGVKD, per germline. V shed 3 bases, J shed 10 bases, and the junction held 16 bases outside the gene matches. The CDR3 here is CAISDTAGGKIDKEQFF. The DNA of the CDR3 is TGTGCCATCAGTGACACGGCGGGGGGGAAAATAGATAAGGAGCAGTTCTTC.

V is TRBV5-1 and J is TRBJ2-5; D is perhaps TRBD1 (5 bases). V lost 0 bases to trimming and J lost 5 bases, with 8 bases between them. Germline V gives CDR1 SGHRS, CDR2 YFSETQ. This CDR3 contains 13 residues. The CDR3 nucleotides are TGCGCCAGCAGCTTGGCCCCAGGGGAGACCCAGTACTTC. Translating it yields CASSLAPGETQYF. The entire variable domain, with the rest obtained from reference TRBV5-1 and TRBJ2-5, is as follows: KAGVTQTPRYLIKTRGQQVTLSCSPISGHRSVSWYQQTPGQGLQFLFEYFSETQRNKGNFPGRFSGRQFSNSRSEMNVSTLELGDSALYLCASSLAPGETQYFGPGTRLLVL.

The chain carries TRBV18 and TRBJ1-2; no firm D call. The CDR3 contains 14 residues. The ends were cut back, 4 bases at V and 1 base at J, with 10 bases in the middle. Germline V gene sequence: CDR1 KGHSH, CDR2 LQKENI. The CDR3 nucleotides are TGTGCCAGCTCACAGTACTTCTTTAACTATGGCTACACCTTC. Encoded protein: CASSQYFFNYGYTF. The variable domain in full, with the rest retrieved from reference TRBV18 and TRBJ1-2, is NAGVMQNPRHLVRRRGQEARLRCSPMKGHSHVYWYRQLPEEGLKFMVYLQKENIIDESGMPKERFSAEFPKEGPSILRIQQVVRGDSAAYFCASSQYFFNYGYTFGSGTRLTVV.

The chain couples TRBV3-1 (or the pseudogene TRBV3-2) to TRBJ2-3; 9 nucleotides line up with TRBD2. From germline, CDR1 is LGHDT and CDR2 YNNKEL (reference sequence). J gave up 0 bases and V 6 bases, and 4 bases lay outside the gene matches. The CDR3 covers 15 residues. CDR3 loop: CASRRGGASTDTQYF. In DNA, the CDR3 is TGTGCCAGCAGACGCGGGGGGGCTAGCACAGATACGCAGTATTTT.

V and J are TRBV19 and TRBJ2-2; tentative D call: TRBD1 (6 bases). Germline CDR1 LNHDA, CDR2 SQIVND (reference sequence). The CDR3 is made up of 16 amino acids. V dropped 5 bases and J dropped 3 bases, with 16 bases sitting between them. This CDR3 reads CASSLSTGLHTGELFF. CDR3 nucleotides: TGTGCCAGTAGTCTATCAACAGGGCTCCACACCGGGGAGCTGTTTTTT.

The chain couples TRBV19 to TRBJ1-5, with D unresolved. The germline gives CDR1 LNHDA, CDR2 SQIVND (reference sequence). CDR3 length equals 13 residues. The V end was cut by 3 bases, the J end by 6 bases, with 9 bases between. The CDR3 loop reads CASSIMAGQPQHF. The CDR3 bases are TGTGCCAGTAGTATTATGGCGGGTCAGCCCCAGCATTTT. The entire variable domain, with the rest obtained from reference TRBV19 and TRBJ1-5, is as follows: DGGITQSPKYLFRKEGQNVTLSCEQNLNHDAMYWYRQDPGQGLRLIYYSQIVNDFQKGDIAEGYSVSREKKESFPLTVTSAQKNPTAFYLCASSIMAGQPQHFGDGTRLSIL.

The chain recombines TRBV2 with TRBJ2-7; 9 bases agree with TRBD1. From germline, CDR1 is SNHLY and CDR2 FYNNEI. Trimming cost V 8 bases and J 2 bases; bases outside gene matches: 7. This CDR3 spans 14 amino acids. The DNA for the CDR3 is TGTGCCAGCTTAACCGGGACAGGGACCTACGAGCAGTACTTC. Translating it yields CASLTGTGTYEQYF.